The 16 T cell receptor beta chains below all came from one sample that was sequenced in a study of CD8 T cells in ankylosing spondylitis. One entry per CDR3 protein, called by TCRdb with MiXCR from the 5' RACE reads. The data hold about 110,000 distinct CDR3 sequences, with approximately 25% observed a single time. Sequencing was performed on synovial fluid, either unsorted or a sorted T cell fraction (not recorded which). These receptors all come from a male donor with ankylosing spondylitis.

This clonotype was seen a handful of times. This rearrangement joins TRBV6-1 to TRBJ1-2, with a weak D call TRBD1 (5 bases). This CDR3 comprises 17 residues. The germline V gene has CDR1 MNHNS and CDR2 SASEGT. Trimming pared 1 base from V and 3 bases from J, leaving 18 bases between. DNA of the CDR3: TGTGCCAGCAGTGAAGGGCCGGGACGAAGGAGGGACTATGGCTACACCTTC. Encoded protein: CASSEGPGRRRDYGYTF.

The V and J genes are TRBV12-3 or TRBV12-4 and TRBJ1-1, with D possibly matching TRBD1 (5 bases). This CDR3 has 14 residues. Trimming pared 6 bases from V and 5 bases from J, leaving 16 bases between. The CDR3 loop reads CASSYHGRGTEAFF. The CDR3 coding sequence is TGTGCCAGCAGCTACCACGGGAGGGGAACTGAAGCTTTCTTT.

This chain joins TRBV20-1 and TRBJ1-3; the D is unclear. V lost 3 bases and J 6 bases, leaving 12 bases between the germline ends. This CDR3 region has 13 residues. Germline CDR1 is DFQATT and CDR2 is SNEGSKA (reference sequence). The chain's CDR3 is CSASGSDTNTIYF. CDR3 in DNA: TGCAGTGCTAGCGGGTCAGATACAAACACCATATATTTT.

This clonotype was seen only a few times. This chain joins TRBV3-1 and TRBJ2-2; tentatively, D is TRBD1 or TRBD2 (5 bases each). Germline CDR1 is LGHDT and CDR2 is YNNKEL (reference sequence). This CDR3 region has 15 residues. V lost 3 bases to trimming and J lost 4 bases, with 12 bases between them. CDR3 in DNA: TGTGCCAGCAGCCAGGGACGTAAGCGCACCGGGGAGCTGTTTTTT. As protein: CASSQGRKRTGELFF.

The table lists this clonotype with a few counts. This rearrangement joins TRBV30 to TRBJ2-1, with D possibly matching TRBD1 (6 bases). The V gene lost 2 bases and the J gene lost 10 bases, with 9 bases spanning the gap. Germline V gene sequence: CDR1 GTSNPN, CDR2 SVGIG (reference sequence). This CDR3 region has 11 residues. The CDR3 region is CAWSTGHEQFF. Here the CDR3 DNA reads TGTGCCTGGAGTACGGGACACGAGCAGTTCTTC.

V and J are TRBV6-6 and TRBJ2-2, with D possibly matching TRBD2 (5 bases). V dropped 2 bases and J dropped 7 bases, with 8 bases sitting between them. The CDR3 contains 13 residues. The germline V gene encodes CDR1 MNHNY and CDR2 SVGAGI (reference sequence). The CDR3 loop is CASSYRDVGELFF. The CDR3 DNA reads TGTGCCAGCAGTTACCGGGATGTCGGGGAGCTGTTTTTT.

CDR3 in amino acids: CASRQGSGGAFF. The CDR3 nucleotides are TGTGCCAGCAGGCAGGGTTCAGGGGGGGCTTTCTTT. The chain is built from TRBV3-1 and TRBJ1-1, with 7 bases matching TRBD1. The CDR3 extends over 12 amino acids. J lost 11 bases, V lost 6 bases, and 9 bases had no gene match. In germline, CDR1 is LGHDT, CDR2 YNNKEL (reference sequence).

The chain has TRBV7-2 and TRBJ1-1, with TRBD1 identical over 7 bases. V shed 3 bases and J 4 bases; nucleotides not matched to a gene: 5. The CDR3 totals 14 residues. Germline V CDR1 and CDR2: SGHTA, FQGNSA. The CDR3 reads CASSLVDRVTEAFF. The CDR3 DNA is TGTGCCAGCAGCTTGGTCGACAGGGTCACTGAAGCTTTCTTT.

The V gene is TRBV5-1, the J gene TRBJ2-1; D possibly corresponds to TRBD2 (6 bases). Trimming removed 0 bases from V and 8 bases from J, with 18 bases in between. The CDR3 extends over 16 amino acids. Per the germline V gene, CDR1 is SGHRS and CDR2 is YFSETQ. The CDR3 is CASSLVPGAPSDEQFF. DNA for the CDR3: TGCGCCAGCAGCTTGGTTCCGGGAGCCCCCAGCGATGAGCAGTTCTTC.

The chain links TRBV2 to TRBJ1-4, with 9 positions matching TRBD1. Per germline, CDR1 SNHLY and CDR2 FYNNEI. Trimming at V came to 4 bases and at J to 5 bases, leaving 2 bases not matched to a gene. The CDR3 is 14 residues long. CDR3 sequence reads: CASSAGQGNEKLFF. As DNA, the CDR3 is TGTGCCAGCAGTGCGGGACAGGGAAATGAAAAACTGTTTTTT.

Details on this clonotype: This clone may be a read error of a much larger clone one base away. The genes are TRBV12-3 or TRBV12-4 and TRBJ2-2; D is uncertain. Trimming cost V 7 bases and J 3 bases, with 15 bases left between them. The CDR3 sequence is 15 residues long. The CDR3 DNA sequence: TGTGCCAGCATTACCGACAATCCATACACCGGGGAGCTGTTTTTT. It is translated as CASITDNPYTGELFF.

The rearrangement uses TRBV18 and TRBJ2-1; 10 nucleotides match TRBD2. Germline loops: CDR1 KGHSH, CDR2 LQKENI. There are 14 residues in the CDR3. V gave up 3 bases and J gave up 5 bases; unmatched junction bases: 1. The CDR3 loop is CASSPGLADNEQFF. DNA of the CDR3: TGTGCCAGCTCACCCGGACTAGCGGACAATGAGCAGTTCTTC.

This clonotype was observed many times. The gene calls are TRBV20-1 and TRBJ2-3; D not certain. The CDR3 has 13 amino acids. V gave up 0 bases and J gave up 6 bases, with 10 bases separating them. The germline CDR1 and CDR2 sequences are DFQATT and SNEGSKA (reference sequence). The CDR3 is CSARDWSVDTQYF. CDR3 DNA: TGCAGTGCTAGAGATTGGAGCGTGGATACGCAGTATTTT.

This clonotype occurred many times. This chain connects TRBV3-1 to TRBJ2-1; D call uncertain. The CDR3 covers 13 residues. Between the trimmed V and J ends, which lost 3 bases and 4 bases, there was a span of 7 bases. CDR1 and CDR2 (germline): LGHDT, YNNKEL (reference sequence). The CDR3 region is CASSHDRYNEQFF. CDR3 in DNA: TGTGCCAGCAGCCATGATCGTTACAATGAGCAGTTCTTC.

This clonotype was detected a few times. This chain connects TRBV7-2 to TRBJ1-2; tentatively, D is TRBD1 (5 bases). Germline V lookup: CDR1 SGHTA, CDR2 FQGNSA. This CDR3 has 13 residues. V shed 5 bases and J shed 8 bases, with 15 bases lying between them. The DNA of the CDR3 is TGTGCCAGCAGCGAGGCCAGGGTAGACGGCTACACCTTC. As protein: CASSEARVDGYTF.

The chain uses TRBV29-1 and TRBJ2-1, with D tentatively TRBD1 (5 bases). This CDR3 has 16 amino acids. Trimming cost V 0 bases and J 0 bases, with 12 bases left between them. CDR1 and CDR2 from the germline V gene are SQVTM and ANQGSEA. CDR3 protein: CSVEDQGRSSYNEQFF. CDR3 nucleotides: TGCAGCGTTGAAGATCAGGGCCGTAGCTCCTACAATGAGCAGTTCTTC.